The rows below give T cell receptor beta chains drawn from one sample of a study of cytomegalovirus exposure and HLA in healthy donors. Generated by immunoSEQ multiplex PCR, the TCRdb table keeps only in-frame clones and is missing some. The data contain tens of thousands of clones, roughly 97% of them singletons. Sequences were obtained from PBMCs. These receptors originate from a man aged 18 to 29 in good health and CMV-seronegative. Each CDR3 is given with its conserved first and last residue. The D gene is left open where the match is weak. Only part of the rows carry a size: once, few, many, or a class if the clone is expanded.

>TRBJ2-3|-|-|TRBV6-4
CASSEGRDTDTQYF
TGTGCCAGCAGTGAGGGCAGGGACACAGATACGCAGTATTTT
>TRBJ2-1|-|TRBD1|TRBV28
CASRETGGPRDYNEQFF
TGTGCCAGCAGGGAAACAGGGGGCCCAAGAGACTACAATGAGCAGTTCTTC
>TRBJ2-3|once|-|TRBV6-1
CASSEGANTDTQYF
TGTGCCAGCAGTGAAGGGGCCAACACAGATACGCAGTATTTT
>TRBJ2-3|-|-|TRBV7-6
CASSLTGLTDTQYF
TGTGCCAGCAGCTTAACAGGGCTCACAGATACGCAGTATTTT
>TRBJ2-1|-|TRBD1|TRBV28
CASSPRTGYNEQFF
TGTGCCAGCAGTCCAAGGACAGGATACAATGAGCAGTTCTTC
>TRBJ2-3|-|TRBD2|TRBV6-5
CASSYLAGVGTDTQYF
TGTGCCAGCAGTTACCTAGCGGGAGTAGGCACAGATACGCAGTATTTT
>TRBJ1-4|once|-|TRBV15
CATSREQAPGEKLFF
TGTGCCACCAGCAGAGAGCAGGCCCCTGGTGAAAAACTGTTTTTT
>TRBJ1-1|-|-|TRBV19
CASSIGGFQGGTEAFF
TGTGCCAGTAGTATAGGAGGTTTCCAGGGAGGCACTGAAGCTTTCTTT
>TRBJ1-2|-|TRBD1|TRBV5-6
CASSDLQGVGPSRYGYTF
TGTGCCAGCAGCGACCTACAGGGGGTGGGACCCTCCCGCTATGGCTACACCTTC
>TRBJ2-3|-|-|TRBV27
CASSLSWRLQQNF
TGTGCCAGCAGTTTGAGCTGGAGACTTCAGCAGAATTTT
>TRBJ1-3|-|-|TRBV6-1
CASIKVGRSGNTIYF
TGTGCCAGCATTAAGGTTGGGCGCTCTGGAAACACCATATATTTT
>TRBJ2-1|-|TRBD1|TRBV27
CASSAYPGTGNEQFF
TGTGCCAGCAGTGCGTATCCCGGGACAGGAAATGAGCAGTTCTTC
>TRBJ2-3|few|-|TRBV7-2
CASSSLTGSTDTQYF
TGTGCCAGCAGCTCCCTGACAGGTAGCACAGATACGCAGTATTTT
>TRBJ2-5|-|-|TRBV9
CASSVAGGLQETQYF
TGTGCCAGCAGCGTAGCAGGGGGACTTCAAGAGACCCAGTACTTC
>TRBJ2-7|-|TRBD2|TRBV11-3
CASSLREGYEQYF
TGTGCCAGCAGCTTACGGGAGGGGTACGAGCAGTACTTC
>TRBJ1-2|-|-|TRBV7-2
CASSLGTGGYTF
TGTGCCAGCAGCTTAGGTACTGGTGGCTACACCTTC
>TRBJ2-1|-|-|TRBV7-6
CASSPVQQGAEQFF
TGTGCCAGCAGCCCCGTCCAACAGGGCGCTGAGCAGTTCTTC
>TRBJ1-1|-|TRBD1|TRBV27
CASSFGQVNTEAFF
TGTGCCAGCAGTTTTGGACAGGTGAACACTGAAGCTTTCTTT
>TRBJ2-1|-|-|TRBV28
CASSLYRTSGNEQFF
TGTGCCAGCAGTTTATATCGCACCTCGGGCAATGAGCAGTTCTTC
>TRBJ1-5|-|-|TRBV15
CATSRRRDSNQPQHF
TGTGCCACCAGCAGGCGACGGGATAGCAATCAGCCCCAGCATTTT
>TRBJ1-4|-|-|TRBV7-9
CASSLVGANEKLFF
TGTGCCAGCAGCTTAGTCGGGGCTAATGAAAAACTGTTTTTT
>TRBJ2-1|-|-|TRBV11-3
CASSFRLGGDNEQFF
TGTGCCAGCAGCTTCCGTCTAGGGGGTGACAATGAGCAGTTCTTC
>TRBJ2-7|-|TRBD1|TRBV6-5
CASRRGQGLYEQYF
TGTGCCAGCAGGAGGGGACAGGGCCTATACGAGCAGTACTTC
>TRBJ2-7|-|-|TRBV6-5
CASSSSGSIRDEQYF
-